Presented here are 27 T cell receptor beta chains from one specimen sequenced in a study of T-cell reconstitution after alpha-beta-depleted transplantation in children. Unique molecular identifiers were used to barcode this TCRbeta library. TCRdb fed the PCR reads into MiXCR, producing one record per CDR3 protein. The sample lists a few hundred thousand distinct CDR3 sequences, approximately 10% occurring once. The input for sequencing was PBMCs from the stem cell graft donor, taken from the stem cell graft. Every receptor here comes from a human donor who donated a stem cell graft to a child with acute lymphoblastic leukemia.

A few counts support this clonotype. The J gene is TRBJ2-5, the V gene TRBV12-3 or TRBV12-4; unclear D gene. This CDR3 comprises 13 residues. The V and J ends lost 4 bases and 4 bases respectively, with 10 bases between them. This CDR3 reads CASSWGILETQYF. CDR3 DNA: TGTGCCAGCAGTTGGGGAATTCTAGAGACCCAGTACTTC.

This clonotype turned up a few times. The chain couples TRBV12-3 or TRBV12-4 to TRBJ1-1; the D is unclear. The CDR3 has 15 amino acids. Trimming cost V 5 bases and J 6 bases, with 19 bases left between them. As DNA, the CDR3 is TGTGCCAGCAGTCCCCAGGAGGGAGTATTCGCTGAAGCTTTCTTT. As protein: CASSPQEGVFAEAFF.

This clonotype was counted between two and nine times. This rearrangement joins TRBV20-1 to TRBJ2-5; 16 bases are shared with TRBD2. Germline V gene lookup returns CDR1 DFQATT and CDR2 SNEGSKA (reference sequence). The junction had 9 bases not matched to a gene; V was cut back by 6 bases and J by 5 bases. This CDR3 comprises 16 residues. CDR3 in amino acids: CSALGTSGRARETQYF. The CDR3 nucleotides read TGCAGTGCGCTTGGGACTAGCGGGAGGGCCCGGGAGACCCAGTACTTC.

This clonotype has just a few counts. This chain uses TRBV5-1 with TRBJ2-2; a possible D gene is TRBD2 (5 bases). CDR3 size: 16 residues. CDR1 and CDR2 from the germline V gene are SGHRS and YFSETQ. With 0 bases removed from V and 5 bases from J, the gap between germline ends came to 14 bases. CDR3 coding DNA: TGCGCCAGCAGCTTGGCAGCGGTTAGAACAACCGGGGAGCTGTTTTTT. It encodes CASSLAAVRTTGELFF.

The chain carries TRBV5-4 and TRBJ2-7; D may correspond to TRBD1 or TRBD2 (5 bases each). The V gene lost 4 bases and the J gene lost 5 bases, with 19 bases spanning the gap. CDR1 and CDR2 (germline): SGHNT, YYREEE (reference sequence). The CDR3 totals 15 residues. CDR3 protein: CASSPTGTLGNEQYF. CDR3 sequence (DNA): TGTGCCAGCAGCCCTACCGGGACCTTAGGGAACGAGCAGTACTTC.

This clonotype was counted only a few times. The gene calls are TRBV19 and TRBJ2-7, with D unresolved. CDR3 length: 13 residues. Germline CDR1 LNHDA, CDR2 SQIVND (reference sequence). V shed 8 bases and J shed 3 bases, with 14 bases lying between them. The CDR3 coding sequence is TGTGCCAGTTCAAGTACCTTACTCTACGAGCAGTACTTC. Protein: CASSSTLLYEQYF.

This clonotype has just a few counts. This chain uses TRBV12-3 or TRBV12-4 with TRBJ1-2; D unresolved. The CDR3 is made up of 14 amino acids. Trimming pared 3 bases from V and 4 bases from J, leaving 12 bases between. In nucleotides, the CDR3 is TGTGCCAGCAGTTTGTGGCAGCGCGGCTATGGCTACACCTTC. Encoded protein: CASSLWQRGYGYTF.

The CDR3 coding sequence is TGCAGTGCTAGGCCTGGTGCGCCCGATTTGTACACCTTC. Amino acid sequence: CSARPGAPDLYTF. The rearrangement uses TRBV20-1 and TRBJ1-2; D gene ambiguous. Germline loops: CDR1 DFQATT, CDR2 SNEGSKA (reference sequence). CDR3 length: 13 amino acids. The V gene lost 3 bases and the J gene lost 11 bases, with 19 bases spanning the gap.

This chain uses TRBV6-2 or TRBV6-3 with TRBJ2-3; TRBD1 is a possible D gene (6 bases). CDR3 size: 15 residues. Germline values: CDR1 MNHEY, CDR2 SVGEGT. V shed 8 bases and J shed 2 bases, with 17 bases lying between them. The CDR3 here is CASGRQVLHTDTQYF. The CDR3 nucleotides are TGTGCCAGCGGCCGACAGGTCTTACACACAGATACGCAGTATTTT.

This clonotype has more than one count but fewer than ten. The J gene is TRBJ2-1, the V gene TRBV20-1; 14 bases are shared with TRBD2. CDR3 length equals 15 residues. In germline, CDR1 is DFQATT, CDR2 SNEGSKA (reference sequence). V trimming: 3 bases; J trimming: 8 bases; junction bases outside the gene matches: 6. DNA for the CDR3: TGCAGTGCTAGGGGGACTAGCGGGAGTCTGGATGAGCAGTTCTTC. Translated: CSARGTSGSLDEQFF.

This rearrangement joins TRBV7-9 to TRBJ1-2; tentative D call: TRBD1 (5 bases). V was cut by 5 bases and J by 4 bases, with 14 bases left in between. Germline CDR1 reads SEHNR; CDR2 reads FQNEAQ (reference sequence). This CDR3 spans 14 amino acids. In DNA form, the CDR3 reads TGTGCCAGCAGCCCCGGGACGGCGGCCTATGGCTACACCTTC. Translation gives CASSPGTAAYGYTF.

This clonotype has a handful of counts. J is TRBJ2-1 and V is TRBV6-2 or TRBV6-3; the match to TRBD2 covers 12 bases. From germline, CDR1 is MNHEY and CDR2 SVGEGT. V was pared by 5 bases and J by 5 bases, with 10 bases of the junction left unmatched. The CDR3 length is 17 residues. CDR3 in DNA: TGTGCCAGCAGTGATCGCGCGGGACTAGCGGGTCACAATGAGCAGTTCTTC. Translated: CASSDRAGLAGHNEQFF.

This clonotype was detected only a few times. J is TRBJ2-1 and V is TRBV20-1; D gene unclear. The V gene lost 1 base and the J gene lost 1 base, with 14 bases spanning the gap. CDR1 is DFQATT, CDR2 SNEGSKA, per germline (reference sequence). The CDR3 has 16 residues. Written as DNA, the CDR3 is TGCAGTGCTAGAGCTCCCTCCGGAGTATCCTACAATGAGCAGTTCTTC. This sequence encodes CSARAPSGVSYNEQFF.

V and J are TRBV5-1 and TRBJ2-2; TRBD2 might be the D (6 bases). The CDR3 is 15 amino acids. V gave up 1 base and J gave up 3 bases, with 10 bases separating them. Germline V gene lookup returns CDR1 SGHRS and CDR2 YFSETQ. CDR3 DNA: TGCGCCAGCAGCTTGACGGGACTGGACACCGGGGAGCTGTTTTTT. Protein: CASSLTGLDTGELFF.

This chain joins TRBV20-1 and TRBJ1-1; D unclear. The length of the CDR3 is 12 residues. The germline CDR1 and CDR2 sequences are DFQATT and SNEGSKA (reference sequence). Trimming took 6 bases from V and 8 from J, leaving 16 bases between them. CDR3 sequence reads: CSAPGSGWEAFF. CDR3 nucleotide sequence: TGCAGTGCCCCAGGATCAGGTTGGGAAGCTTTCTTT.

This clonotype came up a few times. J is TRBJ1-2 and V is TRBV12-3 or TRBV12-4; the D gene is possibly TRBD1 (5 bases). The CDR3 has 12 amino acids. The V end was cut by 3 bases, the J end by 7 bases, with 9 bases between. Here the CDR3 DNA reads TGTGCCAGCAGTTTCACAGGAGCTGGCTACACCTTC. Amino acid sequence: CASSFTGAGYTF.

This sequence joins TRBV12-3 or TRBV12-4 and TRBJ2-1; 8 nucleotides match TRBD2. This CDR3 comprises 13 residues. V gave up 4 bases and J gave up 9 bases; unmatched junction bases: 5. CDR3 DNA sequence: TGTGCCAGCAGTTCTCCGGGGACTAGTGAGCAGTTCTTC. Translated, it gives CASSSPGTSEQFF.

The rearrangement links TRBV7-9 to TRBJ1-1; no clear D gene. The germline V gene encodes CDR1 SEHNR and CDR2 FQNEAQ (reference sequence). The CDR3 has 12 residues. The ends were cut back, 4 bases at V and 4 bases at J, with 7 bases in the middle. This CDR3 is CASSYSSTEAFF. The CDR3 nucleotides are TGTGCCAGCAGCTATAGTAGCACTGAAGCTTTCTTT.

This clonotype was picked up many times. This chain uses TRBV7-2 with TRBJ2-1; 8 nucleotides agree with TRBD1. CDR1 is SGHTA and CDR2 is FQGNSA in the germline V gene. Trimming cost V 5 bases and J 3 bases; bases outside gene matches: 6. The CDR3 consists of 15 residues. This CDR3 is CASSPTGTGYNEQFF. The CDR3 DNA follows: TGTGCCAGCAGCCCTACCGGGACAGGCTACAATGAGCAGTTCTTC.

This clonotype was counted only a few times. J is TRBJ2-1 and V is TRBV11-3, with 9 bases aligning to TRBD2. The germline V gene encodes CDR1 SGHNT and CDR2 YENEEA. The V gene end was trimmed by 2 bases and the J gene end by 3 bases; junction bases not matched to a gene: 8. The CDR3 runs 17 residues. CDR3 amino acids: CASSLLYSGSNYNEQFF. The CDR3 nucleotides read TGTGCCAGCAGCTTACTTTATAGCGGGAGTAACTACAATGAGCAGTTCTTC.

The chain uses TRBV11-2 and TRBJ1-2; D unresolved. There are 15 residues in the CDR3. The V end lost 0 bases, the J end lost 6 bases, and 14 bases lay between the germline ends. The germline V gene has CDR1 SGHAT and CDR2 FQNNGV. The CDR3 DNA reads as TGTGCCAGCAGCTTAGATCGGACTTCGGCCAATGGCTACACCTTC. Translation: CASSLDRTSANGYTF.

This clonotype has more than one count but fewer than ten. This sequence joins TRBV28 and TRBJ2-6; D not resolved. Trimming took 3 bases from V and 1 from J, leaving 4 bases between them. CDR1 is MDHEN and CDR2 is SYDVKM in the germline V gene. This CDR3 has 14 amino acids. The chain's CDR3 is CASSFASGANVLTF. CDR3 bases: TGTGCCAGCAGTTTCGCTTCTGGGGCCAACGTCCTGACTTTC. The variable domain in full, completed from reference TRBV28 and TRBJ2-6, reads DVKVTQSSRYLVKRTGEKVFLECVQDMDHENMFWYRQDPGLGLRLIYFSYDVKMKEKGDIPEGYSVSREKKERFSLILESASTNQTSMYLCASSFASGANVLTFGAGSRLTVL.

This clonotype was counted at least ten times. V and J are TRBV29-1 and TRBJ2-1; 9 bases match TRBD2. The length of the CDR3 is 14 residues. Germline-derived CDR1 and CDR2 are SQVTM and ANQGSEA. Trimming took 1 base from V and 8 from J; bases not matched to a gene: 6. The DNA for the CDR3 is TGCAGCGTTGAAGGGACTAGCGTAGTGTATGAGCAGTTCTTC. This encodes CSVEGTSVVYEQFF.

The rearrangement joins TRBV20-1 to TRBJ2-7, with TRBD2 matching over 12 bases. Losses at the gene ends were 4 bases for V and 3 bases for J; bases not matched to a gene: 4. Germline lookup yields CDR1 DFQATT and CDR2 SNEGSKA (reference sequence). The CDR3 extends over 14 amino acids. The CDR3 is CSAKLAGGNYEQYF. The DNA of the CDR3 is TGCAGTGCTAAACTAGCGGGAGGTAACTACGAGCAGTACTTC.

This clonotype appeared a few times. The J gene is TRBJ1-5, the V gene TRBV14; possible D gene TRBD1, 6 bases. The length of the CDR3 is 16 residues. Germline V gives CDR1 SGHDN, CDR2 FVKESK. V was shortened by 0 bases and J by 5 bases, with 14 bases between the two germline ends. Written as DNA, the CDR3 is TGTGCCAGCAGCCAAGATTTGGACAGTTTCTATCAGCCCCAGCATTTT. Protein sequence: CASSQDLDSFYQPQHF.

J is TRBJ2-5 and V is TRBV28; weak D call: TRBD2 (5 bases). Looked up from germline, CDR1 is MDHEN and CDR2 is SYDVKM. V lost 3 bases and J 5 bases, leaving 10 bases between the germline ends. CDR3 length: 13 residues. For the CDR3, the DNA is TGTGCCAGCAGTTTGCCGGGAACGGAGACCCAGTACTTC. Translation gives CASSLPGTETQYF.

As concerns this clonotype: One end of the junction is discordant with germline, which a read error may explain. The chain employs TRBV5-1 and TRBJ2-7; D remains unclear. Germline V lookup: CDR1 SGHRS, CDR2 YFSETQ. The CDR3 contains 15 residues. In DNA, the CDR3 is TGCGCCAGCAGCGCCGAGCTGGGGAACGGATACGAGCAGTGCTTC. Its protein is CASSAELGNGYEQCF.